Described below is a single T cell receptor beta chain sequence and its context. The antigen remains unidentified. Unique molecular identifiers were carried by the TCR beta cDNA libraries. Out of roughly 0.85 to 10 million T cells, a few hundred thousand cDNA molecules were generated. Via MiXCR, TCRdb re-called the PCR reads, giving one row per CDR3 protein. The table includes 800,000 to 950,000 distinct CDR3 sequences, around 50% detected once. The data are from a study of post-analysis software for immune sequencing data. Study-wide context: Secondary progressive, relapsing-remitting and progressive-relapsing multiple sclerosis were among the included disease courses.

Study-wide results and limits: Significantly lower normalized Chao1 diversity was seen in multiple sclerosis patients than in controls.

The specimen was blood. The TCR was taken from a girl aged 5-17 years with multiple sclerosis.

The DNA of the CDR3 is TGTGCCAGCAGTTTCTGGGAAGATAATTCACCCCTCCACTTT. The encoded protein is CASSFWEDNSPLHF. This sequence joins TRBV27 and TRBJ1-6; D uncertain. The V end was cut by 3 bases, the J end by 5 bases, with 8 bases between. CDR3 length: 14 amino acids. CDR1 and CDR2 from the germline V gene are MNHEY and SMNVEV (reference sequence).